The 21 T cell receptor beta chains given below trace back to one sample, sequenced in a study of radiation and T cells in renal cell carcinoma. The data were produced by immunoSEQ multiplex PCR, yet TCRdb's version contains in-frame clones alone and is incomplete. The sample lists about 25,000 clones, 58% occurring once. Treatment here: treatment-naive control, cytoreductive nephrectomy. Sequenced here: tumor tissue, sampled from a patient whose treatment was nephrectomy without radiotherapy. Receptor source: a middle-aged man with renal cell carcinoma.

The genes are TRBV14 and TRBJ2-3; D is perhaps TRBD1 (5 bases). The germline V gene encodes CDR1 SGHDN and CDR2 FVKESK. CDR3 length: 14 residues. The V gene lost 2 bases and the J gene lost 8 bases, with 14 bases spanning the gap. CDR3 residues: CASSQTQFQGTQYF. CDR3 in DNA: TGTGCCAGCAGCCAAACCCAGTTTCAGGGTACGCAGTATTTT.

This clone was seen a few times. V gene TRBV6-6 combines with J gene TRBJ1-2; 9 bases map to TRBD1. Germline trimming cut 4 bases from V and 5 bases from J; bases unmatched to any gene: 2. This CDR3 has 13 residues. Germline V gives CDR1 MNHNY, CDR2 SVGAGI (reference sequence). The CDR3 here is CASSSQGAYGYTF. The CDR3 coding sequence is TGTGCCAGCAGTTCACAGGGGGCTTATGGCTACACCTTC.

The V gene is TRBV29-1, the J gene TRBJ2-7; 10 nucleotides line up with TRBD2. The CDR3 runs to 14 residues. Germline trimming cut 7 bases from V and 0 bases from J; bases unmatched to any gene: 6. Germline CDR1 is SQVTM and CDR2 is ANQGSEA. CDR3 in DNA: TGCAGCGCCGAGGGGACTAGCGACTCCTACGAGCAGTACTTC. It yields the protein CSAEGTSDSYEQYF.

This clone was detected once. The chain couples TRBV28 to TRBJ1-2, with 9 nucleotides matching TRBD1. V shed 7 bases, J shed 5 bases, and the junction held 5 bases outside the gene matches. CDR3 length: 13 residues. Per germline, CDR1 MDHEN and CDR2 SYDVKM. The CDR3 here is CASTSQGAYGYTF. CDR3 sequence (DNA): TGTGCCAGCACCTCACAGGGGGCTTATGGCTACACCTTC.

This clone was seen more than once but under ten times. This chain uses TRBV7-9 with TRBJ2-1, with D perhaps TRBD1 (5 bases). CDR1 and CDR2 (germline): SEHNR, FQNEAQ (reference sequence). Trimming shortened V by 3 bases and J by 8 bases, and 14 bases separated the two germline ends. The CDR3 has 14 residues. CDR3 DNA: TGTGCCAGCAGCTTGCGGACACCCGCCGATGAGCAGTTCTTC. It specifies CASSLRTPADEQFF.

The CDR3 DNA follows: TGTGCCAGCAGTTACCCCGCGGGTCGACCCCTCCACTTT. Translating it yields CASSYPAGRPLHF. The V and J genes are TRBV6-6 and TRBJ1-6; D ambiguous. Per the germline V gene, CDR1 is MNHNY and CDR2 is SVGAGI (reference sequence). CDR3 length equals 13 residues. Trimming took off 2 bases at V and 12 bases at J, with 11 bases between the two ends.

The chain couples TRBV5-5 to TRBJ2-7, with 7 bases aligning to TRBD1. Germline V gene data show CDR1 as SGHKS and CDR2 as YYEKEE (reference sequence). CDR3 length: 14 residues. Trimming cost V 0 bases and J 3 bases; bases outside gene matches: 3. The CDR3 is CASSLGQGDYEQYF. For the CDR3, the DNA is TGTGCCAGCAGCTTGGGGCAGGGGGACTACGAGCAGTACTTC.

The J gene is TRBJ2-1, the V gene TRBV29-1; perhaps TRBD1 as D (5 bases). The V end was cut by 3 bases, the J end by 6 bases, with 9 bases between. The CDR3 runs 12 residues. Germline V gene lookup returns CDR1 SQVTM and CDR2 ANQGSEA. CDR3 loop: CSVETQGNEQFF. In DNA form, the CDR3 reads TGCAGCGTTGAGACCCAGGGCAATGAGCAGTTCTTC.

This chain connects TRBV30 to TRBJ1-6; D gene ambiguous. V was pared by 2 bases and J by 1 base, with 18 bases between. The CDR3 spans 18 residues. CDR1 is GTSNPN, CDR2 SVGIG, per germline (reference sequence). The CDR3 reads CAWSPAGDRRSYNSPLHF. The CDR3 DNA follows: TGTGCCTGGAGTCCCGCCGGGGATCGGAGGTCCTATAATTCACCCCTCCACTTT.

The chain carries TRBV30 and TRBJ1-6, with 7 nucleotides matching TRBD1. The CDR3 contains 13 residues. V dropped 2 bases and J dropped 9; count of bases not matched to a gene: 4. Germline V gene lookup returns CDR1 GTSNPN and CDR2 SVGIG (reference sequence). The CDR3 nucleotides are TGTGCCTGGAGTAGTGAGGGGGCTTCACCCCTCCACTTT. Protein: CAWSSEGASPLHF.

J is TRBJ2-5 and V is TRBV28, with unresolved D. From germline, CDR1 is MDHEN and CDR2 SYDVKM. The CDR3 sequence is 13 residues long. Trimming shortened V by 4 bases and J by 4 bases, and 10 bases separated the two germline ends. The CDR3 bases are TGTGCCAGCAGTTCCCCCCGTGTAGAGACCCAGTACTTC. This codes for CASSSPRVETQYF.

This clone was counted a single time. V is TRBV5-1 and J is TRBJ2-3; D unclear. The CDR3 spans 15 residues. The ends were cut back, 4 bases at V and 0 bases at J, with 12 bases in the middle. Germline V CDR1 and CDR2: SGHRS, YFSETQ. The CDR3 spells CASSASMSSTDTQYF. CDR3 nucleotides: TGCGCCAGCAGCGCTTCTATGTCTAGCACAGATACGCAGTATTTT.

CDR3 nucleotides: TGTGCCAGCAGCACCACAGGGGGTCTAGCCATGAACACTGAAGCTTTCTTT. Translating it yields CASSTTGGLAMNTEAFF. The chain is built from TRBV7-9 and TRBJ1-1; 8 nucleotides line up with TRBD1. The junction had 11 bases not matched to a gene; V was cut back by 5 bases and J by 0 bases. CDR1 and CDR2 from the germline V gene are SEHNR and FQNEAQ (reference sequence). The CDR3 extends over 17 amino acids.

This clone was seen more than once but under ten times. This rearrangement joins TRBV10-2 to TRBJ1-2; TRBD1 matches at 7 bases. Germline CDR1 and CDR2: WSHSY and SAAADI. Losses at the gene ends were 6 bases for V and 4 bases for J; bases not matched to a gene: 5. This CDR3 comprises 13 residues. This chain's CDR3 is CASSLRTGYGYTF. CDR3 DNA sequence: TGCGCCAGCAGCTTGAGGACAGGCTATGGCTACACCTTC.

This chain uses TRBV5-1 with TRBJ2-6; no reliable D call. Germline lookup yields CDR1 SGHRS and CDR2 YFSETQ. The CDR3 totals 15 residues. Between the trimmed V and J ends, which lost 0 bases and 2 bases, there was a span of 6 bases. The CDR3 region is CASSLGDTGANVLTF. Written as DNA, the CDR3 is TGCGCCAGCAGCTTGGGAGATACTGGGGCCAACGTCCTGACTTTC.

The chain carries TRBV10-2 and TRBJ2-3; D may be TRBD2 (6 bases). CDR1 WSHSY and CDR2 SAAADI come from the germline V gene. V was pared by 1 base and J by 1 base, with 9 bases between. This CDR3 spans 15 amino acids. CDR3 sequence (DNA): TGCGCCAGCAGTGAGTGGAGGGCGGGCACAGATACGCAGTATTTT. Translation gives CASSEWRAGTDTQYF.

The chain couples TRBV25-1 to TRBJ2-7; perhaps D is TRBD1 or TRBD2 (5 bases each). Trimming removed 6 bases from V and 6 bases from J, with 9 bases in between. Per the germline V gene, CDR1 is MGHDK and CDR2 is SYGVNS. This CDR3 has 11 residues. For the CDR3, the DNA is TGTGCCAGCAGCCTAGGGACCGAGCAGTACTTC. This codes for CASSLGTEQYF.

This clone is judged medium-sized. This chain connects TRBV7-9 to TRBJ1-1; the D gene is possibly TRBD1 (6 bases). This CDR3 region has 16 residues. The germline CDR1 and CDR2 sequences are SEHNR and FQNEAQ (reference sequence). V lost 0 bases and J lost 3, with 14 bases in between. CDR3 sequence: CASSLAGQGLDTEAFF. CDR3 bases: TGTGCCAGCAGCTTAGCTGGGCAGGGGTTAGACACTGAAGCTTTCTTT.

This clone showed up just a few times. This chain uses TRBV5-1 with TRBJ2-1; a possible D gene is TRBD2 (6 bases). Germline values: CDR1 SGHRS, CDR2 YFSETQ. The CDR3 is 14 residues long. V lost 6 bases and J lost 0, with 10 bases in between. The CDR3 loop is CASKEGSSYNEQFF. CDR3 in DNA: TGCGCCAGCAAGGAGGGGAGCTCCTACAATGAGCAGTTCTTC.

The rearrangement joins TRBV18 to TRBJ2-7; unclear D gene. The CDR3 runs to 14 residues. Per the germline V gene, CDR1 is KGHSH and CDR2 is LQKENI. Trimming took off 1 base at V and 1 base at J, with 8 bases between the two ends. The CDR3: CASSPRDLSYEQYF. DNA for the CDR3: TGTGCCAGCTCACCACGTGACTTGTCCTACGAGCAGTACTTC.

The CDR3 loop is CASGTGAVTDTQYF. Written as DNA, the CDR3 is TGTGCTAGTGGGACAGGGGCAGTCACAGATACGCAGTATTTT. The J gene is TRBJ2-3, the V gene TRBV12-5; TRBD1 matches 8 bases. The V segment lost 6 bases and the J segment 2 bases; nucleotides outside the gene matches: 4. The CDR3 extends over 14 amino acids. The germline gives CDR1 LGHNT, CDR2 FRNRAP.